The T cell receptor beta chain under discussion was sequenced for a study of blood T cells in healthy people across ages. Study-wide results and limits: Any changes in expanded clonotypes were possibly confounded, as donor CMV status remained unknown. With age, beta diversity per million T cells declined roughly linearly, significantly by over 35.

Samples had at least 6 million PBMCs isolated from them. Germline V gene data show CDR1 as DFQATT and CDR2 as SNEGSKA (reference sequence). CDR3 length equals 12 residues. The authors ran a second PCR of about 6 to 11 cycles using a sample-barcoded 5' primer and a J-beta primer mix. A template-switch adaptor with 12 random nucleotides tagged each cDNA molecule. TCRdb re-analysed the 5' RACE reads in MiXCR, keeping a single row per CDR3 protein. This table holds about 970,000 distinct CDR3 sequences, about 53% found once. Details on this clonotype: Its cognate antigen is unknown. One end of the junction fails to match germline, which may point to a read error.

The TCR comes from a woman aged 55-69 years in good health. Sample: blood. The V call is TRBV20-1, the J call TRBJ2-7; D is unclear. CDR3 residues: CRARGPPYEQYF. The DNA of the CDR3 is TGCAGGGCTAGAGGTCCTCCCTACGAGCAGTACTTC.